Described below is a single T cell receptor (beta chain) sequence and its context. TCRdb's copy holds only in-frame clones and misses some; the assay was immunoSEQ multiplex PCR. The data show approximately 69,000 clones, about 89% seen once. Germline V gene sequence: CDR1 SGDLS, CDR2 YYNGEE. V lost 4 bases, J lost 4 bases, and 1 base stayed unmatched. The length of the CDR3 is 12 residues. This sample is drawn from a study of Tregs in tolerant kidney transplant recipients. This material consisted of CD4+ T cells from blood, taken before the transplant. This TCR was sampled from a human donor who received a combined kidney and bone marrow transplant. The V call is TRBV9, the J call TRBJ2-5; 7 bases are a match to TRBD1. The CDR3 sequence: CASSPGGETQYF. The CDR3 region has the DNA TGTGCCAGCAGCCCAGGGGGAGAGACCCAGTACTTC.